This T cell receptor (beta chain) is drawn from a study of technical replicates of blood from several donors. The V end was cut by 3 bases, the J end by 5 bases, with 8 bases between. This CDR3 has 13 residues. Germline loops: CDR1 SNHLY, CDR2 FYNNEI. The table came from immunoSEQ multiplex PCR; TCRdb's copy has only in-frame clones and leaves some out. Here the sample spans fewer than 45,000 clones, around 97% being singletons. The V call is TRBV2, the J call TRBJ1-5; TRBD1 might be the D (5 bases). The clonotype comes from a human donor in good health. Specimen: T cells isolated from PBMCs. CDR3 region: CASSEGLDQPQHF. The DNA of the CDR3 is TGTGCCAGCAGTGAGGGGCTTGATCAGCCCCAGCATTTT.